This T cell receptor (beta chain) was documented in a study of beta chain features in type 1 diabetes. Study observations and caveats: Insertions were fewer and deletions more numerous at VDJ junctions in type 1 diabetes patients. Significant though moderate, a shortening of TCRB CDR3s appeared in all four CD4+ subsets of Type 1 diabetes patients.

Remarks on this clone: Its antigen is as yet unknown.

In germline, CDR1 is MDHEN, CDR2 SYDVKM. The CDR3 has 14 amino acids. V shed 6 bases, J shed 7 bases, and the junction held 7 bases outside the gene matches. Every bit of the isolated RNA underwent reverse transcription, so sequencing read expressed TCRB transcripts. Libraries were prepared by immunoSEQ multiplex PCR; TCRdb keeps only in-frame clonotypes and omits some of them. The sample has 150,000 to 200,000 clones, over 6% seen once. The sequencing input was central memory CD4+ T cells from blood. The chain has TRBV28 and TRBJ1-4, with 8 bases matching TRBD1. This clonotype was sampled from a man between 18 and 29 years old with type 1 diabetes. The CDR3 here is CASSPGDRSEKLFF. Written as DNA, the CDR3 is TGTGCCAGCAGCCCCGGGGACAGGAGTGAAAAACTGTTTTTT.